The present T cell receptor beta chain was sequenced within a study of cytomegalovirus exposure and HLA in healthy donors (dated by TCRdb to about 2017). Some background on the complete study: According to an earlier analysis of several hundred of the donors, some 180 million T cells yielded roughly 100 million unique TCR beta sequences and 250 to 350 Gb of sequence data. An earlier analysis of a few hundred of the donors applied high-throughput TCR beta sequencing to assess whether each TCR beta V gene segment acted as functional or pseudogenic. A separate validation cohort of about 110 different subjects was used in addition to the approximately 670-subject first cohort. A later genetic analysis used genome-wide SNP genotypes for about 60% of the roughly 670 donors, treating that subset as a discovery cohort. In the later analysis, no new phenotypic data were used to find candidate immune exposures; instead, reliance was placed on TCR beta sequences and their occurrence across donors. Roughly five DR-DQ haplotypes were handled as single units for association and clustering because linkage in the cohort was strong. The number of typed donors differed by locus: about 629-630 for A, B, C, DRB1 and DQB1; 500 to 550 for DQA1; 606 for DPA1; and about 470 for DPB1. Roughly 300 gigabases of sequencing data and about 92 million unique TCR sequences made up an early release that covered several hundred HLA-typed donors. The T cell repertoires of several hundred subjects were profiled by immunosequencing and related to cytomegalovirus serostatus. HLA typing covered class I and class II loci at four-digit resolution. High-throughput TCR immunosequencing, statistical association of individual TCRs with disease status, and machine learning were combined to predict cytomegalovirus infection status. All discovery cohort repertoires had been generated using a single sequencing platform. On average, 235,054 unique TCR beta nucleotide sequences were sequenced per donor among 398 genotyped donors of the cohort, with roughly 18% of those sequences being non-productive. Among the approximately 400 genotyped donors, around 81% belonged to the genetic ancestry cluster associated with self-reported Caucasian donors. To study patterns of TCR occurrence, a later analysis re-analyzed previously published TCR beta repertoires from several hundred donors and added high-resolution HLA genotyping. The study aimed to test whether cataloging public T cell receptors could reveal signatures of past pathogen exposure. Alongside the repertoire data, information on donor age, sex, ethnicity and CMV serostatus was compiled.

A single count supports this clone. The specificity of this receptor is unknown. No qualities accompany the bases; no much larger clone lies one base away. In total, roughly 670 healthy bone marrow donors made up the cohort. All cohort members were sampled while nominally healthy, although unrecorded immune exposures were likely present. The donor was CMV seronegative and belonged to the group of more than 300 seronegative cohort members. Every donor gave a peripheral blood sample, and the peripheral blood mononuclear cells from that sample were used for TCR beta sequencing. The Qiagen DNeasy Blood Extraction Kit was used to extract genomic DNA from the blood cell samples. Trimming accounts for 4 bases at V and 6 bases at J, while the number of junction bases matched to no gene is 15. The CDR3 spans 17 residues, from the cysteine through the phenylalanine. Just the 51-base CDR3 DNA is kept, in frame starting at base 1. For CDR1 and CDR2, the germline V gene (reference sequence) lists SEHNR and FQNEAQ.

The library was produced with the immunoSEQ multiplex PCR assay. For the multiplex PCR, a mixture combining 60 forward primers for TCR Vbeta segments and 13 reverse primers for TCR Jbeta segments was used. The CDR3 region of rearranged TCR beta genes was amplified from genomic DNA with a multiplex PCR assay. On the Illumina HiSeq System, the amplified TCR beta libraries were sequenced as 87-base-pair reads. The study's own analysis went as follows. A later analysis tallied roughly 78 million unique TCR beta chains across the 666 repertoires, and about 12 million of those chains were shared by two or more donors. Raw reads were error-corrected and collapsed into unique sequences with a nearest-neighbor algorithm that merged closely related sequences to remove PCR and sequencing errors. To assign V, D and J gene segments, CDR3 sequences were aligned to IMGT reference sequences. For a sequence to be retained, a match of at least six nucleotides was required to both a V gene segment and a J gene segment. A rearrangement counted as productive if the CDR3 had no stop codons and remained in frame with V and J, and every other rearrangement counted as non-productive. CDR3 was defined according to IMGT convention as the region running from the second conserved V-encoded cysteine to the conserved J-encoded phenylalanine. In an earlier analysis of more than 550 of the donors, sequences lacking an unambiguous match to a single V gene segment were excluded. In an earlier analysis of 450 to 700 of the donors, V segments were called functional above 56.7% productive rearrangements and were called segregating when the between-donor standard deviation exceeded 5%. A statistical classification framework was built to diagnose cytomegalovirus status from the catalog of TCR beta chain sequences. V and J gene assignment, in a later analysis, came from comparing TCR nucleotide sequences with IMGT/GENE-DB human TR gene sequences. A later analysis assigned CDR3 sequences and most-parsimonious VDJ recombination scenarios with the TCRdist pipeline. In a later analysis, every TCR beta chain was defined by the combination of its CDR3 amino acid sequence and its V-gene family, and reads without a unique V-gene family were dropped. In a later analysis, 450 to 600 highly shared, low-generation-probability nucleotide sequences were removed to address suspected cross-contamination and a sequencing artifact. In a later analysis, a clonal expansion index for each public chain was calculated from normalized within-repertoire ranks of inferred template counts. In a later analysis, generation probabilities were computed using a VDJ recombination model fitted to out-of-frame rearrangements, and the results were checked against IGoR. A later analysis scored TCR-TCR, TCR-HLA and TCR-CMV co-occurrence with hypergeometric tests, applying a repertoire-size bias correction to TCR pairs. In a later analysis, false discovery rates were estimated by permuting HLA or CMV assignments 20 times. In a later analysis, co-occurring TCRs were grouped using DBSCAN, with TCRdist sequence similarity added in when clustering inside HLA-allele-positive subsets. For co-occurrence clustering, repertoires with fewer than 30,000 or more than 120,000 public chains were excluded, along with about five repertoires with anomalous nucleotide sharing. TCRdb provides this immuneACCESS table in a form limited to in-frame rearrangements. Some clones are lacking; in checked studies, under half of them reflect an unresolved V gene, and why the rest are absent is not known. The V and J calls and clone size were taken over from that table, and D and trimming were inferred from the DNA. A total of 150,000 to 200,000 clones appear in this sample, nearly 80% of them only once. The ten largest clonotypes hold roughly 3% of the sample.

Overall study outcomes, separate from this receptor: Linkage disequilibrium might explain the correlated functional status among segregating V segments, but an unknown experimental factor could not be excluded. In an earlier analysis of 587 of the donors, most TCR beta V segments appeared in productive rearrangements about 87% or about 30% of the time, broadly matching IMGT annotations. For the cohort, immune exposure information was limited to CMV serostatus. Sequencing depth was assumed to be roughly uniform across donors in the presence/absence analyses, though that assumption may not hold. In a later analysis, several top co-occurrence clusters were reported to appear linked to parvovirus B19, influenza, CMV and Epstein-Barr virus. Because counts were too low, 15 or so rarely observed V segments, including chromosome 9 orphons, were excluded from the earlier analysis of about 500 of the donors. Some IMGT-functional V segments, including TRBV6-2 and TRBV6-3, could not be told apart with the 87-base-pair reads, so those segments were excluded. Three of the identified cytomegalovirus-associated TCR beta chains were confirmed in vitro to be specific for cytomegalovirus antigens. The authors suggested that the approach could potentially be generalized to other disease states and immunological phenotypes. A later analysis associated 15,000 or so TCR beta sequences with specific HLA alleles at a false discovery rate of 0.05. Cytomegalovirus status was reported to be diagnosed by the classifier with high specificity and sensitivity in both the original and validation cohorts. According to a later analysis, most CMV-associated TCR beta chains appeared to be HLA-restricted, and the HLA associations seemed to be driven largely by CMV exposure. A group of highly shared sequence variants was considered likely to be a technical artifact of the sequencing pipeline. In a later analysis, TCR association rates were found to vary across HLA loci, with the most associated TCRs seen for DRB1 alleles and the fewest for HLA-C alleles. In this cohort, only TCR beta chains were sequenced, and detectable features were limited by the absence of alpha or paired-chain data. Most TCR sequences were seen in very few donors, while some public TCRs were found in many individuals. A total of fewer than 200 TCR beta chains were listed by the study as associated with cytomegalovirus. Compared with equally common non-associated chains, HLA-associated TCR beta chains in a later analysis were more clonally expanded and had lower generation probabilities. An association between a missense DCLRE1C variant and V-gene and J-gene trimming of TCR beta chains was found in a later genetic analysis and replicated in an independent cohort. Because some donors lacked HLA typing at each locus, the association tests relied only on the typed subset. A further reported finding was that TCR beta sequences accurately predicted the HLA-A and HLA-B alleles for most subjects in the first cohort. Strong co-occurrence of HLA alleles, especially DR and DQ, made assigning TCR associations to individual alleles difficult. A later genetic analysis reported fewer N-insertions in productive TCRs among donors in an Asian-associated ancestry cluster than the approximately 700-donor mean.

The specimen sequenced was PBMCs. The rearrangement combines TRBV7-9 with TRBJ2-3; a stretch of 8 junction bases matches TRBD2. The receptor's source is a woman aged 35 to 49 in good health and CMV-seronegative. The nucleotide sequence reads TGTGCCAGCAGCTCCGGGACTAGTGACGTTGTTGCCGATACGCAGTATTTT. Its coded protein is CASSSGTSDVVADTQYF.